The 4 T cell receptor beta chains presented below share a single source sample, sequenced in a study of blood T cell repertoires in COVID-19. Produced via immunoSEQ multiplex PCR; TCRdb's table is partial and in-frame only. Seen here are about 190,000 clones, approximately 84% observed once, and the top ten hold roughly 3%. Sequenced: PBMCs or T cells enriched from blood (not recorded which). The receptor source for this set is a woman aged 30 to 39 who had recovered from COVID-19.

The J gene is TRBJ2-5, the V gene TRBV20-1; no clear D gene. Trimming left V 8 bases short and J 3 bases short, with 10 bases between. The CDR3 has 11 amino acids. CDR1 and CDR2 from the germline V gene are DFQATT and SNEGSKA (reference sequence). The CDR3 DNA reads as TGCAGTTCAACACCGAAAGAGACCCAGTACTTC. Its protein product is CSSTPKETQYF.

On this clone: The same CDR3 is also encoded by other DNA sequences in this sample. The genes are TRBV15 and TRBJ1-1; TRBD1 is a possible D gene (6 bases). Trimming took off 0 bases at V and 1 base at J, with 6 bases between the two ends. The CDR3 totals 14 residues. CDR1 and CDR2 from the germline V gene are LNHNV and YYDKDF (reference sequence). CDR3 nucleotides: TGTGCCACCAGCAGAGAGGACAGGAACACTGAAGCTTTCTTT. Its protein product is CATSREDRNTEAFF.

The chain has TRBV18 and TRBJ1-2, with 8 bases aligning to TRBD1. The V gene's germline CDR1 is KGHSH and CDR2 LQKENI. CDR3 length: 14 residues. Unmatched junction bases numbered 2, after V lost 3 bases and J lost 2 bases. DNA for the CDR3: TGTGCCAGCTCACCCAACAGGGGGAACTATGGCTACACCTTC. Its translation is CASSPNRGNYGYTF.

This clone was counted between two and nine times. This chain links TRBV5-6 with TRBJ1-3; the D is unclear. The CDR3 is 16 amino acids. In germline, CDR1 is SGHDT, CDR2 YYEEEE. The germline V and J ends were trimmed by 6 bases and 1 base, with 17 bases remaining between them. The CDR3 is CASTRYSRDSGNTIYF. The CDR3 region has the DNA TGTGCCAGCACCCGATATTCGCGCGATTCTGGAAACACCATATATTTT. Full variable domain (rest looked up from reference TRBV5-6 and TRBJ1-3): DAGVTQSPTHLIKTRGQQVTLRCSPKSGHDTVSWYQQALGQGPQFIFQYYEEEERQRGNFPDRFSGHQFPNYSSELNVNALLLGDSALYLCASTRYSRDSGNTIYFGEGSWLTVV.